Reported below is one T cell receptor (beta chain). Only in-frame clones appear in the TCRdb table, and some are missing; sequencing was by immunoSEQ multiplex PCR. The table has about 55,000 clones, roughly 90% seen once. These data belong to a study of control samples from healthy donors and cancer patients. CDR3 length equals 15 residues. Germline CDR1 and CDR2: MNHEY and SVGAGI. Trimming shortened V by 6 bases and J by 5 bases, and 20 bases separated the two germline ends. Material for sequencing was blood. The gene calls are TRBV6-5 and TRBJ2-7; D is perhaps TRBD2 (5 bases). This TCR came from a man over 45 in good health. The CDR3 DNA is TGTGCCAGCAGCCCACACGGCCGGGGTGGTAACGAGCAGTACTTC. As protein: CASSPHGRGGNEQYF.